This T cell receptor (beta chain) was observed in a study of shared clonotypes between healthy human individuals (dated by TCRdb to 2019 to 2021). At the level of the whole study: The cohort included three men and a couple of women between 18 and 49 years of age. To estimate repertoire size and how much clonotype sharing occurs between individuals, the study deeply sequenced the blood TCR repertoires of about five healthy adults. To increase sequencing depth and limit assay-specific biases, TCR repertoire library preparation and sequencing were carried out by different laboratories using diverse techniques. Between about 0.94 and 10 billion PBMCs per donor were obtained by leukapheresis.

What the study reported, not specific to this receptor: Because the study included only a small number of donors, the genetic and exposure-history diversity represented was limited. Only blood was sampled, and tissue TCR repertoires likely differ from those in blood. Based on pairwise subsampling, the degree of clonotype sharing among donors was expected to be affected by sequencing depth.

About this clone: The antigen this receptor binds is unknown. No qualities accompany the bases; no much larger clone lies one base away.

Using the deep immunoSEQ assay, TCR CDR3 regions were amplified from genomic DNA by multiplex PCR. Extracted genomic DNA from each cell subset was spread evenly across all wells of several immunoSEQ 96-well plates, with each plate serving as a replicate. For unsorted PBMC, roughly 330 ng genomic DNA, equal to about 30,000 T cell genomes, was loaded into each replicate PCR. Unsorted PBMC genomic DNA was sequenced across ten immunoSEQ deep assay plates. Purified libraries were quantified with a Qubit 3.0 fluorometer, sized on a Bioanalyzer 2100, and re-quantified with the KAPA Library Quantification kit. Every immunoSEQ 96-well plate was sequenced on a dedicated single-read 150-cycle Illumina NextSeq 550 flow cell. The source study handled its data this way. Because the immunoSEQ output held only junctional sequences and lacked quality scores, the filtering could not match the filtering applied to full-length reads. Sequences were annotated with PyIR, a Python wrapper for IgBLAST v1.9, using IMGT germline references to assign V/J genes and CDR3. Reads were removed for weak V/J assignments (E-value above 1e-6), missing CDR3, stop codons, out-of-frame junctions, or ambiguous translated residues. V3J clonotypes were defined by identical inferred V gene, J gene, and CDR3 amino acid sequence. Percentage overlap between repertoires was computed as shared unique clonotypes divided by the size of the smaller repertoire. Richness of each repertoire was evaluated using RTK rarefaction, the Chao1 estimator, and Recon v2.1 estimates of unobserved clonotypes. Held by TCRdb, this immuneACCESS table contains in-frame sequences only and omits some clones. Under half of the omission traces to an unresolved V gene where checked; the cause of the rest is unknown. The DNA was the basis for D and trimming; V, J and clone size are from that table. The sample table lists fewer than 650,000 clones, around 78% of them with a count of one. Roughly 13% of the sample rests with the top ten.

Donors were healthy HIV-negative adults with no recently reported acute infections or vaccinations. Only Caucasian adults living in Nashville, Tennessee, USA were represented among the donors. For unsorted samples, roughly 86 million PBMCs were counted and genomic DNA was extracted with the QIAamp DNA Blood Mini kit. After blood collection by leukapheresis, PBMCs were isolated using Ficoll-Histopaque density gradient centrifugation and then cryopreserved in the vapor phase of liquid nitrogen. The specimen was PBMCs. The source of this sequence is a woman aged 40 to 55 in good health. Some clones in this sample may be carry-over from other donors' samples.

The CDR3 is CASSCQGVSGANVLTF. The DNA is as follows: TGTGCCAGCAGCTGCCAGGGTGTCTCTGGGGCCAACGTCCTGACTTTC. Rearrangement joined TRBV7-3 to TRBJ2-6; the D gene is possibly TRBD1, with 5 bases matching. V was cut back by 4 bases and J by 0 bases, leaving a gap of 10 bases between them. The cysteine opens and the phenylalanine closes a CDR3 of 16 amino acids. The sequence is cut down to CDR3 DNA, 48 bases in frame from base 1. From a lookup of the germline V gene, CDR1 and CDR2 are SGHTA and FQGTGA.